Given below is one TCR beta chain in context. The entry originates in a study of shared T cell receptors in the human thymus. This CDR3 has 17 amino acids. CDR1 is LNHNV and CDR2 is YYDKDF in the germline V gene (reference sequence). Germline trimming cut 4 bases from V and 3 bases from J; bases unmatched to any gene: 9. The data were produced by immunoSEQ multiplex PCR, yet TCRdb's version contains in-frame clones alone and is incomplete. The sample holds over 650,000 clones, 70% to 90% seen once. These data were also reused for a study on human thymus T cells. According to that study: Having surgery to correct congenital heart defects, healthy Finnish infants acted as the donors. Resections obtained during corrective heart surgery supplied the thymus tissue. Gene usage (both V and J) appeared biased in thymic and blood repertoires. A high degree of thymic repertoire overlap among unrelated individuals was reported in related research.

The genes are TRBV15 and TRBJ1-4; 9 nucleotides line up with TRBD1. Sequencing input: thymocytes. The clonotype originates from a boy under three years old with a congenital heart defect. The CDR3 sequence is CATSTGTGKVANEKLFF. In DNA, the CDR3 is TGTGCCACCAGCACTGGGACAGGGAAGGTGGCTAATGAAAAACTGTTTTTT. Based on the CDR3 plus reference TRBV15 and TRBJ1-4, the full variable domain is DAMVIQNPRYQVTQFGKPVTLSCSQTLNHNVMYWYQQKSSQAPKLLFHYYDKDFNNEADTPDNFQSRRPNTSFCFLDIRSPGLGDTAMYLCATSTGTGKVANEKLFFGSGTQLSVL.